These T cell receptor beta chains were read from a single sample in a study of blood T cell repertoires in COVID-19. The table came from immunoSEQ multiplex PCR; TCRdb's copy has only in-frame clones and leaves some out. The sample consists of approximately 180,000 clones, 70% to 90% of them appearing once. The sample was peripheral blood. Receptor source: an older person with COVID-19, enrolled during active disease. Both conserved end residues are part of each CDR3. The D gene is left open where the match is weak. Size tells how often a clone was seen (once, few, many) or the class of an expanded clone, and some rows leave it out.

CDR3aa,CDR3nt,j_gene,abundance,d_gene,v_gene
CASSQDPGGATGELFF,TGCGCCAGCAGCCAAGATCCGGGGGGCGCCACCGGGGAGCTGTTTTTT,TRBJ2-2,-,-,TRBV4-3
CASSWDRENTEAFF,TGTGCCAGCAGCTGGGACAGGGAAAACACTGAAGCTTTCTTT,TRBJ1-1,once,TRBD1,TRBV5-6
CASSLGTGAMNTEAFF,TGCGCCAGCAGCCTTGGGACAGGGGCAATGAACACTGAAGCTTTCTTT,TRBJ1-1,-,TRBD1,TRBV4-1
CASSLSDSEKLFF,TGTGCCAGCAGCTTAAGCGACAGTGAAAAACTGTTTTTT,TRBJ1-4,once,-,TRBV11-1
CASSPASYEQYF,TGTGCCAGCTCACCCGCGTCCTACGAGCAGTACTTC,TRBJ2-7,-,-,TRBV18
CASSQSTGGYTEAFF,TGCGCCAGCAGCCAGTCGACAGGGGGTTACACTGAAGCTTTCTTT,TRBJ1-1,-,TRBD1,TRBV4-3
CASSLDRNQPQHF,TGTGCCAGCAGCTTGGACAGGAATCAGCCCCAGCATTTT,TRBJ1-5,-,-,TRBV5-8
CASSLPGQGYEQYF,TGTGCCAGCAGTCTGCCGGGACAGGGCTACGAGCAGTACTTC,TRBJ2-7,-,TRBD1,TRBV28
CASSPGLAGGPGVKNIQYF,TGTGCCAGCAGTCCGGGACTAGCGGGAGGGCCTGGTGTCAAAAACATTCAGTACTTC,TRBJ2-4,-,TRBD2,TRBV6-2/TRBV6-3
CASSPFPVRTGTNEKLFF,TGTGCCAGCTCACCATTCCCGGTCCGGACAGGGACTAATGAAAAACTGTTTTTT,TRBJ1-4,-,TRBD1,TRBV18
CASSPPEVRTYEQYF,TGTGCCAGCAGCCCACCGGAGGTCAGGACCTACGAGCAGTACTTC,TRBJ2-7,-,-,TRBV7-9
CASSVGLHNEQFF,TGTGCCAGCAGCGTAGGGCTCCACAATGAGCAGTTCTTC,TRBJ2-1,-,-,TRBV9
CASSTGTSGDGNEQFF,TGTGCCAGCAGCACCGGGACTAGCGGGGACGGCAATGAGCAGTTCTTC,TRBJ2-1,-,TRBD2,TRBV7-3
CASSFGGSSNQPQHF,TGTGCCAGCAGTTTCGGGGGATCTAGCAATCAGCCCCAGCATTTT,TRBJ1-5,-,-,TRBV28
CASSPPGTVNMNTEAFF,TGTGCCAGCAGCCCCCCCGGGACAGTGAACATGAACACTGAAGCTTTCTTT,TRBJ1-1,once,TRBD1,TRBV7-9
CASSSNRDRVDNEQFF,TGTGCCAGCAGCAGCAACCGGGACAGGGTCGACAATGAGCAGTTCTTC,TRBJ2-1,-,TRBD1,TRBV9
CASSLTSARGEQFF,TGTGCCAGCAGCCTCACTAGCGCTCGGGGTGAGCAGTTCTTC,TRBJ2-1,-,TRBD2,TRBV11-2
CASSKGTSGTYEQYF,TGTGCCAGCAGCAAAGGGACTAGCGGAACCTACGAGCAGTACTTC,TRBJ2-7,-,TRBD2,TRBV7-6
CASSYGRFNNEQFF,TGTGCCAGCAGCTACGGTAGATTCAACAATGAGCAGTTCTTC,TRBJ2-1,few,-,TRBV13
CSVAKNRDTEAFF,TGCAGCGTCGCCAAAAACAGGGACACTGAAGCTTTCTTT,TRBJ1-1,-,-,TRBV29-1
CASGFEGRNTEAFF,TGTGCTAGTGGTTTTGAGGGCAGGAACACTGAAGCTTTCTTT,TRBJ1-1,-,-,TRBV12-5
CASSLAWQSYEQYF,TGCGCCAGCAGCTTGGCCTGGCAGTCCTACGAGCAGTACTTC,TRBJ2-7,-,-,TRBV5-1
CASKASGRNYEQYF,TGTGCCAGCAAGGCTAGCGGGAGAAACTACGAGCAGTACTTC,TRBJ2-7,-,TRBD2,TRBV27
CASSMGLVSNEQFF,TGTGCCAGCAGCATGGGACTAGTATCCAATGAGCAGTTCTTC,TRBJ2-1,-,TRBD2,TRBV11-3
CASSFSGRSYEQYF,TGTGCCAGCAGTTTCAGCGGGAGGTCCTACGAGCAGTACTTC,TRBJ2-7,-,TRBD2,TRBV28
CASSPTGTDGTGELFF,TGTGCCAGCAGCCCAACCGGGACAGATGGTACCGGGGAGCTGTTTTTT,TRBJ2-2,-,TRBD1,TRBV7-8
CASSLEGQGYEQYF,TGTGCCAGCAGCTTAGAAGGACAGGGCTACGAGCAGTACTTC,TRBJ2-7,-,TRBD1,TRBV11-3
CASSYSTREGFYTF,TGTGCCAGCAGTTACTCGACCCGGGAAGGTTTTTACACCTTC,TRBJ1-2,-,-,TRBV6-5
CASIKKGTQGFDGYTF,TGTGCCAGCATCAAAAAGGGGACGCAGGGGTTCGATGGCTACACCTTC,TRBJ1-2,-,-,TRBV19
CASSREGSVYEQYF,TGTGCCAGCAGCCGGGAGGGGTCGGTCTACGAGCAGTACTTC,TRBJ2-7,once,TRBD2,TRBV7-2
CAGFGTHYGYTF,TGTGCCGGCTTCGGGACACACTATGGCTACACCTTC,TRBJ1-2,-,-,TRBV28
CASSSGTGIRGGYTF,TGTGCCAGCAGTTCCGGGACAGGGATCCGCGGCGGCTACACCTTC,TRBJ1-2,-,TRBD1,TRBV28
CASSYWDSGELFF,TGTGCCAGCAGTTACTGGGACTCTGGGGAGCTGTTTTTT,TRBJ2-2,-,-,TRBV6-5